This T cell receptor (beta chain) originates from a study of blood T cell repertoires in COVID-19. Overall study: There were acute and convalescent COVID-19 samples, and they came from the United States, Italy and Spain.

The CDR3 contains 14 residues. Trimming took 6 bases from V and 5 from J; bases not matched to a gene: 2. Germline CDR1 and CDR2: MNHEY and SVGAGI. Authors' methods: Reference gene primers were amplified, and this amplification served to estimate nucleated cell counts. The repertoire was sequenced with immunoSEQ multiplex PCR; TCRdb's copy has only in-frame clones and lacks some. V and J calls and clone size are as listed in that table; D and trimming were resolved from the DNA. The sample has almost 250,000 clones, around 86% seen once; the top ten hold 1.5% to 2%. The receptor was derived from a woman aged 60-75 years who had recovered from COVID-19. This chain uses TRBV6-5 with TRBJ1-6; 9 nucleotides match TRBD1. Sequencing was performed on peripheral blood. CDR3 amino acids: CASRGTGHNSPLHF. CDR3 in DNA: TGTGCCAGCAGGGGGACAGGGCATAATTCACCCCTCCACTTT.